This entry concerns a single T cell receptor beta chain. Its antigen is undetermined. Sequenced by immunoSEQ multiplex PCR; TCRdb stores in-frame clones only, minus some. The table has 2 million to 2.5 million clones, around 93% seen once; the top ten hold 0.37%. The sample comes from a study of shared clonotypes between healthy human individuals. About the research overall: The plates for each donor numbered three CD4 naive, three CD4 memory, two CD8 naive and one CD8 memory. Study observations and caveats: The rarefaction results pointed to incomplete sorted-subset sequencing despite large depth.

Germline V CDR1 and CDR2: KGHSH, LQKENI. Trimming shortened V by 2 bases and J by 8 bases, and 7 bases separated the two germline ends. CDR3 size: 12 residues. The chain recombines TRBV18 with TRBJ1-3; a weak D match, TRBD1 (5 bases). Sequencing used naive CD4+ T cells from PBMCs. Described subset: CD45RA+ positively selected. This TCR was sampled from a man younger than 35 in good health. Some clones in this sample may be carry-over from other donors' samples. The CDR3 DNA follows: TGTGCCAGCTCACCAGCGGGGGACACCATATATTTT. Translated, it gives CASSPAGDTIYF.